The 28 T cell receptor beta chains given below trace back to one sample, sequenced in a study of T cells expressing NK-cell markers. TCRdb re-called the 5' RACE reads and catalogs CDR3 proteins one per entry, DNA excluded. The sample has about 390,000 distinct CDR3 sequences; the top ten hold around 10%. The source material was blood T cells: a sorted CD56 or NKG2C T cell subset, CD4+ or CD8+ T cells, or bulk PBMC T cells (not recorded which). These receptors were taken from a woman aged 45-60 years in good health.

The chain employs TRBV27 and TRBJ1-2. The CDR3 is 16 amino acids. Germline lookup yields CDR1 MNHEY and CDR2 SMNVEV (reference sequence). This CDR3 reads CASSPLGQGGFGGYTF.

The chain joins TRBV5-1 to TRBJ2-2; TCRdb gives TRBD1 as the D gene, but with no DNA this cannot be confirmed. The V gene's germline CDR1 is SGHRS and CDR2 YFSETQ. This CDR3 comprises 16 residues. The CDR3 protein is CASSSGTGSDTGELFF.

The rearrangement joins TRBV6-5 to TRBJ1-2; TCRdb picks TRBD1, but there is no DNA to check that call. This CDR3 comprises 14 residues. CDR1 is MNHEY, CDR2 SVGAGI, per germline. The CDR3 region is CASSFRQDNYGYTF.

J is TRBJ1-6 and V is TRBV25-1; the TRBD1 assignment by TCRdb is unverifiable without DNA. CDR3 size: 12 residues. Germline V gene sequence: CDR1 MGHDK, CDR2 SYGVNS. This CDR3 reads CASRAGGSPLHF.

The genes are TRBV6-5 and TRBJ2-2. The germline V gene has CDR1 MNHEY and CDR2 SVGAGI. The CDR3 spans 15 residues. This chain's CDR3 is CASSYLWGNTGELFF.

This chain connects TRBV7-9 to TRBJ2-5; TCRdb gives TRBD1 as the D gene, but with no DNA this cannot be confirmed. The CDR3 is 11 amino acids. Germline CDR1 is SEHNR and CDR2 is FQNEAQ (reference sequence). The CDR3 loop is CASRTGEPQYF.

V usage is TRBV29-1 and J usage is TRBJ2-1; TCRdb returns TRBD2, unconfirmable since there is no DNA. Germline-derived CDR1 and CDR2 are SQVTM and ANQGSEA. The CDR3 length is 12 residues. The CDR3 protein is CSVAAPAGEQFF.

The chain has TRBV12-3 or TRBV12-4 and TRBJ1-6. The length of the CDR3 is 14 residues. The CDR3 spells CASTTGNQYLTLHF.

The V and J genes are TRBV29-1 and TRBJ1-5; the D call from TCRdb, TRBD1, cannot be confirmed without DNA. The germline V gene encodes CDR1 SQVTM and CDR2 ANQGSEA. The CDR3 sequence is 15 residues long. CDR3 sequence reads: CSVRGQGGSNQPQHF.

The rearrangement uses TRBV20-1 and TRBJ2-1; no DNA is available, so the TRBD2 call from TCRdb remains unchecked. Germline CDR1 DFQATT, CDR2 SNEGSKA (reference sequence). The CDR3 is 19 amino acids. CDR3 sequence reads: CSARDKTSGPLSLYNEQFF.

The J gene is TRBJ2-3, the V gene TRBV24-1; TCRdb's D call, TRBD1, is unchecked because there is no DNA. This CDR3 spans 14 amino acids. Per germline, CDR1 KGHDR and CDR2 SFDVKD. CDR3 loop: CATSPGQGMDTQYF.

CDR3 protein: CSAGGQAKGYTF. This sequence joins TRBV29-1 and TRBJ1-2; the TCRdb D gene call, TRBD1, has no DNA to confirm it. The CDR3 runs 12 residues. Germline CDR1 and CDR2: SQVTM and ANQGSEA.

This CDR3 is CASSLKGGAGNTIYF. The gene calls are TRBV5-1 and TRBJ1-3. Germline assignment: CDR1 SGHRS and CDR2 YFSETQ. The length of the CDR3 is 15 residues.

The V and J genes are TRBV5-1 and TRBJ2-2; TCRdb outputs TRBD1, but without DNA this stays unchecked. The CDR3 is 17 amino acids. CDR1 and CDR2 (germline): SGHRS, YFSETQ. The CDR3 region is CASSLDWLGGPTGELFF.

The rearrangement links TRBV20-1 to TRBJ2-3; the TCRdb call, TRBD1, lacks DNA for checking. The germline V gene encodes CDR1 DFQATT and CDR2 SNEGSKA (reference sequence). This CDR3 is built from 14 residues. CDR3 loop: CSARDEGLGHTQYF.

The CDR3 loop reads CATMGGLAGHEQFF. V and J are TRBV15 and TRBJ2-1; TCRdb's D gene call, TRBD2, goes unchecked for lack of DNA. The CDR3 extends over 14 amino acids. CDR1 LNHNV and CDR2 YYDKDF come from the germline V gene (reference sequence).

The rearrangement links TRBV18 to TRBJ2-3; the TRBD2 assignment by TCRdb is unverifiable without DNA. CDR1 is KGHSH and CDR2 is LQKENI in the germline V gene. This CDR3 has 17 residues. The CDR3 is CASSPHAPGLGTDTQYF. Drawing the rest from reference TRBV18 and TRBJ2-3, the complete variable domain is NAGVMQNPRHLVRRRGQEARLRCSPMKGHSHVYWYRQLPEEGLKFMVYLQKENIIDESGMPKERFSAEFPKEGPSILRIQQVVRGDSAAYFCASSPHAPGLGTDTQYFGPGTRLTVL.

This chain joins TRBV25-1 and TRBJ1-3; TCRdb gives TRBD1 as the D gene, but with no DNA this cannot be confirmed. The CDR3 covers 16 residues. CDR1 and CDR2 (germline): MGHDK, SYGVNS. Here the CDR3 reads CASSERVQGDGNTIYF. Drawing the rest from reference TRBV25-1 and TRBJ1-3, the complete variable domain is EADIYQTPRYLVIGTGKKITLECSQTMGHDKMYWYQQDPGMELHLIHYSYGVNSTEKGDLSSESTVSRIRTEHFPLTLESARPSHTSQYLCASSERVQGDGNTIYFGEGSWLTVV.

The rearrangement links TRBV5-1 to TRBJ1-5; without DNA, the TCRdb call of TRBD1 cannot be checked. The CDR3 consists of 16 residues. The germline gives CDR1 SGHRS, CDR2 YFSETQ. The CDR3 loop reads CASSPGQGSQGQPQHF.

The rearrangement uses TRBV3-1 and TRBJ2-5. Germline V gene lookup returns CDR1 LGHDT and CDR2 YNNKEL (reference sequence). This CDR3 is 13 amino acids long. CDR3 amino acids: CASSPGVGETQYF.

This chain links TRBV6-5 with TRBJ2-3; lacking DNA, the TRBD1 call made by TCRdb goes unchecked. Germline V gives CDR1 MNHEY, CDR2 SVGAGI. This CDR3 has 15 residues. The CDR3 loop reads CASSYPGGGSDTQYF.

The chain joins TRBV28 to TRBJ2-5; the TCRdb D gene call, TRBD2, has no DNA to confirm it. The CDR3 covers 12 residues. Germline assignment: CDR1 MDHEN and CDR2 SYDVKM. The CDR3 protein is CASGAEGETQYF.

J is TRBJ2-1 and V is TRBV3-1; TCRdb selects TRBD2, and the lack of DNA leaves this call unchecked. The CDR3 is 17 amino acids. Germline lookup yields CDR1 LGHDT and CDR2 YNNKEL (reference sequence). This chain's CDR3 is CASSQDLLPAGGHEQFF.

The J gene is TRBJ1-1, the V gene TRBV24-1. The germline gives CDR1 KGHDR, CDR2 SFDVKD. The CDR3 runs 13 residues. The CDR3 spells CATSDFTGSEAFF.

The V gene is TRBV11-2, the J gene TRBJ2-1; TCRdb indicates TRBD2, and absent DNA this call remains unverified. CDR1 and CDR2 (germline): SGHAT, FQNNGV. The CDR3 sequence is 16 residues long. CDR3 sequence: CASSSPLAGEYNEQFF. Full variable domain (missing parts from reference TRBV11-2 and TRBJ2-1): EAGVAQSPRYKIIEKRQSVAFWCNPISGHATLYWYQQILGQGPKLLIQFQNNGVVDDSQLPKDRFSAERLKGVDSTLKIQPAKLEDSAVYLCASSSPLAGEYNEQFFGPGTRLTVL.

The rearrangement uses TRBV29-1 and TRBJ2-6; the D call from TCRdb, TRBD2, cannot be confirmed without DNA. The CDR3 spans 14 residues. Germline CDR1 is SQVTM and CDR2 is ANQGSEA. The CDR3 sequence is CSVAGLLGANVLTF.

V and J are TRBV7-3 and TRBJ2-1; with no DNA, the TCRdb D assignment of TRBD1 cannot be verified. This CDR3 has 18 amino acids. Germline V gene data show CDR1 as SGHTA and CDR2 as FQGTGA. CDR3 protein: CASSLTLTPLKAYNEQFF.

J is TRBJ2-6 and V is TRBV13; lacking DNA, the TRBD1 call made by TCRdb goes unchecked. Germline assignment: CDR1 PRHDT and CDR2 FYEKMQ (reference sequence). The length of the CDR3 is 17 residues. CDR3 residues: CASSSRTGGAGANVLTF.